The 12 T cell receptor beta chains presented below share a single source sample, sequenced in a study of cytomegalovirus exposure and HLA in healthy donors. 60 Vbeta and 13 Jbeta primers were used in PCR. The data were produced by immunoSEQ multiplex PCR, yet TCRdb's version contains in-frame clones alone and is incomplete. The table shows over 130,000 clones, with 76% occurring only once. The sample taken for sequencing was PBMCs. These receptors all come from a man aged 35-49 years in good health and CMV-seronegative.

The chain combines TRBV9 with TRBJ2-7; 8 bases agree with TRBD1. The CDR3 has 16 amino acids. J lost 7 bases, V lost 4 bases, and 16 bases had no gene match. Germline lookup yields CDR1 SGDLS and CDR2 YYNGEE. The CDR3 region is CASSPTGQVPTREQYF. In DNA form, the CDR3 reads TGTGCCAGCAGCCCAACGGGACAGGTGCCCACTAGAGAGCAGTACTTC.

The rearrangement links TRBV12-5 to TRBJ2-3; perhaps TRBD1 as D (5 bases). V lost 0 bases to trimming and J lost 0 bases, with 22 bases between them. CDR3 size: 20 residues. Germline CDR1 and CDR2: LGHNT and FRNRAP. CDR3 nucleotides: TGTGCTAGTGGTTTGGTAACCAGTTGGGGCACCAGAGACAGCACAGATACGCAGTATTTT. Protein: CASGLVTSWGTRDSTDTQYF.

This clone was seen only a few times. V is TRBV9 and J is TRBJ2-1; 12 nucleotides line up with TRBD2. CDR3 length: 16 residues. The germline CDR1 and CDR2 sequences are SGDLS and YYNGEE. V gave up 1 base and J gave up 5 bases; unmatched junction bases: 4. The CDR3 DNA reads TGTGCCAGCAGCGTACTAGCGGGAGGGCCGAACAATGAGCAGTTCTTC. Translated, it gives CASSVLAGGPNNEQFF.

The chain has TRBV5-4 and TRBJ2-5; 9 bases match TRBD2. Looked up from germline, CDR1 is SGHNT and CDR2 is YYREEE (reference sequence). The CDR3 runs to 18 residues. V trimming: 4 bases; J trimming: 5 bases; junction bases outside the gene matches: 18. The CDR3 coding sequence is TGTGCCAGCAGCCAAGATTTCGGGCTAGCGGGGCCCAGGGAGACCCAGTACTTC. This gives the protein CASSQDFGLAGPRETQYF. Full variable domain (missing parts from reference TRBV5-4 and TRBJ2-5): ETGVTQSPTHLIKTRGQQVTLRCSSQSGHNTVSWYQQALGQGPQFIFQYYREEENGRGNFPPRFSGLQFPNYSSELNVNALELDDSALYLCASSQDFGLAGPRETQYFGPGTRLLVL.

The V and J genes are TRBV6-5 and TRBJ1-1, with 7 bases aligning to TRBD1. The CDR3 has 15 amino acids. V dropped 5 bases and J dropped 5; count of bases not matched to a gene: 11. CDR1 and CDR2 from the germline V gene are MNHEY and SVGAGI. The CDR3 is CASSKHLQGRTEAFF. CDR3 coding DNA: TGTGCCAGCAGTAAACATCTACAGGGGAGGACTGAAGCTTTCTTT.

The chain links TRBV5-4 to TRBJ1-1; no definite D call. Germline values: CDR1 SGHNT, CDR2 YYREEE (reference sequence). Trimming took 1 base from V and 0 from J, leaving 10 bases between them. This CDR3 contains 15 residues. Written as DNA, the CDR3 is TGTGCCAGCAGCTTGTTTTCTCCGGTGAACACTGAAGCTTTCTTT. Translated: CASSLFSPVNTEAFF. The variable domain in full, completed from reference TRBV5-4 and TRBJ1-1, reads ETGVTQSPTHLIKTRGQQVTLRCSSQSGHNTVSWYQQALGQGPQFIFQYYREEENGRGNFPPRFSGLQFPNYSSELNVNALELDDSALYLCASSLFSPVNTEAFFGQGTRLTVV.

This chain uses TRBV30 with TRBJ2-6; the D gene is possibly TRBD1 (5 bases). V lost 5 bases to trimming and J lost 0 bases, with 5 bases between them. The CDR3 spans 13 residues. Per germline, CDR1 GTSNPN and CDR2 SVGIG (reference sequence). CDR3 nucleotide sequence: TGTGCCTGGGGGGCCTCTGGGGCCAACGTCCTGACTTTC. Protein product: CAWGASGANVLTF.

In this sample, this clone turned up a few times. The chain joins TRBV29-1 to TRBJ2-2, with D possibly TRBD1 on 5 matching bases. The CDR3 totals 14 residues. Germline V gives CDR1 SQVTM, CDR2 ANQGSEA. V was shortened by 2 bases and J by 4 bases, with 11 bases between the two germline ends. The CDR3 nucleotides are TGCAGCGTTGAAACAGGAAGTCGCACCGGGGAGCTGTTTTTT. It translates to CSVETGSRTGELFF.

V is TRBV30 and J is TRBJ1-5, with TRBD1 matching 7 bases. The CDR3 covers 13 residues. Germline V CDR1 and CDR2: GTSNPN, SVGIG (reference sequence). With 1 base clipped from V and 7 bases from J, the junction kept 4 bases outside the gene matches. This chain's CDR3 is CAWSGQGGQPQHF. In DNA form, the CDR3 reads TGTGCCTGGAGTGGACAGGGTGGACAGCCCCAGCATTTT.

The chain couples TRBV7-6 to TRBJ2-1; TRBD2 might be the D (6 bases). Trimming removed 0 bases from V and 10 bases from J, with 10 bases in between. This CDR3 spans 13 amino acids. Germline lookup yields CDR1 SGHVS and CDR2 FNYEAQ. CDR3 protein: CASSLADGREQFF. CDR3 nucleotide sequence: TGTGCCAGCAGCTTAGCCGATGGGAGGGAGCAGTTCTTC. The variable domain in full, with the rest retrieved from reference TRBV7-6 and TRBJ2-1, is GAGVSQSPRYKVTKRGQDVALRCDPISGHVSLYWYRQALGQGPEFLTYFNYEAQQDKSGLPNDRFSAERPEGSISTLTIQRTEQRDSAMYRCASSLADGREQFFGPGTRLTVL.

The CDR3 DNA sequence: TGTGCCAGCAGCAGCCAGACAGAGTATGGCTACACCTTC. Translated, it gives CASSSQTEYGYTF. The chain links TRBV6-5 to TRBJ1-2, with TRBD1 as a possible D gene (5 bases). This CDR3 is 13 amino acids long. The germline CDR1 and CDR2 sequences are MNHEY and SVGAGI. Between the trimmed V and J ends, which lost 6 bases and 5 bases, there was a span of 13 bases.

The genes are TRBV10-2 and TRBJ2-5; 12 bases agree with TRBD2. V gave up 8 bases and J gave up 3 bases; unmatched junction bases: 7. Germline loops: CDR1 WSHSY, CDR2 SAAADI. CDR3 length: 15 residues. The DNA for the CDR3 is TGCGCCAGCGATCTACTAGCGGGGGGTGAAGAGACCCAGTACTTC. It encodes CASDLLAGGEETQYF.